Below, 10 T cell receptor beta chains from the same sample are listed, as sequenced in a study of Tregs in tolerant kidney transplant recipients. The protocol was immunoSEQ multiplex PCR, while the TCRdb copy is restricted to in-frame clones and leaves out a portion. The sample shows 50,000 to 65,000 clones, 80% to 90% of them seen only once. The nonmyeloablative bone marrow transplants came from related graft donors, with transient mixed chimerism. The sequences come from CD4+ T cells from blood (PBMCs), collected 6 months after the transplant. The receptors were sampled from a human patient who received a combined kidney and bone marrow transplant. Some T cells may be transferred from the graft donor.

V and J are TRBV7-8 and TRBJ2-7; 13 positions agree with TRBD2. Unmatched junction bases numbered 4, after V lost 5 bases and J lost 3 bases. CDR1 is SGHVS and CDR2 is FQNEAQ in the germline V gene. The CDR3 spans 15 residues. The CDR3 sequence: CASSLRTSGSYEQYF. CDR3 sequence (DNA): TGTGCCAGCAGCCTACGGACTAGCGGGAGCTACGAGCAGTACTTC.

V usage is TRBV11-3 and J usage is TRBJ2-1, with TRBD1 matching 8 bases. Germline-derived CDR1 and CDR2 are SGHNT and YENEEA. V lost 1 base to trimming and J lost 10 bases; unmatched junction nucleotides: 9. The length of the CDR3 is 15 residues. The chain's CDR3 is CASSLVRTGRVEQFF. In DNA form, the CDR3 reads TGTGCCAGCAGCTTAGTCAGGACAGGGAGAGTGGAGCAGTTCTTC.

The V call is TRBV5-1, the J call TRBJ1-2; 7 bases are a match to TRBD1. The CDR3 contains 12 residues. Germline-derived CDR1 and CDR2 are SGHRS and YFSETQ. V was clipped by 3 bases and J by 8 bases; unmatched bases: 4. CDR3 coding DNA: TGCGCCAGCAGCTACAGGGGATTGGGCTACACCTTC. The encoded protein is CASSYRGLGYTF.

In this sample, this clone is medium-sized. This CDR3 is also generated by other DNA sequences in the sample. CDR3 in DNA: TGTGCCAGCAGTCTAGGACAGGGGGCAAATAATTCACCCCTCCACTTT. It is translated as CASSLGQGANNSPLHF. The V call is TRBV9, the J call TRBJ1-6; 11 bases match TRBD1. The V gene end was trimmed by 5 bases and the J gene end by 5 bases; junction bases not matched to a gene: 6. The CDR3 sequence is 16 residues long. Germline V gene data show CDR1 as SGDLS and CDR2 as YYNGEE.

This clone was detected once. The chain carries TRBV30 and TRBJ2-7; TRBD1 matches 10 bases. The CDR3 runs 15 residues. V gave up 1 base and J gave up 3 bases; unmatched junction bases: 6. Germline lookup yields CDR1 GTSNPN and CDR2 SVGIG (reference sequence). The DNA of the CDR3 is TGTGCCTGGAGTGCCGACAGGGGGCACAACTACGAGCAGTACTTC. It encodes CAWSADRGHNYEQYF.

This chain uses TRBV13 with TRBJ2-3; 8 bases fit TRBD1. The CDR3 contains 13 residues. With 10 bases clipped from V and 6 bases from J, the junction kept 9 bases outside the gene matches. Per germline, CDR1 PRHDT and CDR2 FYEKMQ (reference sequence). Here the CDR3 reads CATPGQARDTQYF. In nucleotides, the CDR3 is TGTGCCACTCCGGGACAGGCGCGGGATACGCAGTATTTT. Full variable domain (missing parts from reference TRBV13 and TRBJ2-3): AAGVIQSPRHLIKEKRETATLKCYPIPRHDTVYWYQQGPGQDPQFLISFYEKMQSDKGSIPDRFSAQQFSDYHSELNMSSLELGDSALYFCATPGQARDTQYFGPGTRLTVL.

J is TRBJ2-2 and V is TRBV7-2, with D maybe TRBD1 (5 bases). Trimming took 5 bases from V and 6 from J, leaving 10 bases between them. CDR1 SGHTA and CDR2 FQGNSA come from the germline V gene. The CDR3 has 13 amino acids. Here the CDR3 reads CASSQGVPGELFF. In DNA form, the CDR3 reads TGTGCCAGCAGCCAAGGGGTACCCGGGGAGCTGTTTTTT.

The J gene is TRBJ1-2, the V gene TRBV7-6; D perhaps matches TRBD1 (5 bases). This CDR3 comprises 12 residues. Germline CDR1 reads SGHVS; CDR2 reads FNYEAQ. V was cut by 5 bases and J by 8 bases, with 12 bases left in between. CDR3 coding DNA: TGTGCCAGCAGCGTCGGGCGGGGGGGCTACACCTTC. Translated: CASSVGRGGYTF.

This clone came up once. This sequence joins TRBV7-2 and TRBJ1-5, with D perhaps matching TRBD1 (6 bases). The V gene's germline CDR1 is SGHTA and CDR2 FQGNSA. The V gene lost 5 bases and the J gene lost 5 bases, with 10 bases spanning the gap. The CDR3 has 13 residues. The CDR3 coding sequence is TGTGCCAGCAGCATGGACAGACATCAGCCCCAGCATTTT. Translation: CASSMDRHQPQHF.

V is TRBV5-4 and J is TRBJ1-2; the match to TRBD1 covers 11 bases. The germline gives CDR1 SGHNT, CDR2 YYREEE (reference sequence). The CDR3 is 15 amino acids. J lost 5 bases, V lost 2 bases, and 5 bases had no gene match. CDR3 bases: TGTGCCAGCAGCTTTCCGGGACAGGGGGAGTATGGCTACACCTTC. Protein product: CASSFPGQGEYGYTF.